This record looks at one TCR beta chain sequence and its context. Its cognate antigen has yet to be identified. Nothing much larger sits one base from this clone, and base qualities are not available. Measured from the cysteine to the phenylalanine, the CDR3 is 12 residues long. Here the CDR3 DNA is all that survives: 36 bases in frame from base 1. Deletion took 1 base off V and 2 bases off J, with a span of 0 bases between the germline ends. From the germline V gene, CDR1 is SGDLS and CDR2 is YYNGEE. This entry is derived from a study of OX40 agonist ivuxolimab in advanced cancers. Turning to the overall study: Ivuxolimab was an agonistic, fully human IgG2 monoclonal antibody directed against OX40 (CD134), a costimulatory receptor. Intravenous ivuxolimab was administered to patients every 2 weeks at six dose levels: 0.01, 0.1, 0.3, 1.5, 3 and 10 mg/kg. Of the roughly 54 patients in dose escalation, some 19 had hepatocellular carcinoma, roughly 15 had melanoma, 9 had renal cell carcinoma and 9 had head and neck cancer. The dose-escalation cohort was around 84% male with a mean age of about 60 years, ranging from roughly 23 to 79. Patients were allowed to have had prior anti-PD-1, anti-PD-L1 or anti-CTLA-4 therapy, and 40% of the dose-escalation patients had previously received checkpoint inhibitors. Partial responses occurred in three dose-escalation patients, of whom one had hepatocellular carcinoma and two had cutaneous melanoma. The point of sequencing TCRbeta in the periphery was to test whether ivuxolimab changed TCR sequence diversity and drove clonal T-cell expansion. The monotherapy dose-escalation portion (N of about 50 patients) of the phase I ivuxolimab trial is reported in the paper.

Findings and caveats that apply to the study as a whole: Low levels of normalized T-cell clonal expansion were also seen in some patients who did not respond. After ivuxolimab, expanded clones were on average more numerous among CD8+ T cells than among CD4+ T cells. In the 0.1-3.0 mg/kg groups, partial responders had among the lowest normalized peripheral clonal expansion, particularly in CD8+ T cells. The antigen specificity of the clonally expanded peripheral T cells was not determined. At doses of 0.1 to 3.0 mg/kg, clonal expansion of both CD4+ and CD8+ blood T cells was observed from baseline to week 6.

The trial excluded patients who had a history of autoimmune disease or who were on systemic immunosuppression. In every dose cohort, peripheral blood was drawn for TCR sequencing at baseline, cycle 4 day 1, and cycle 7 day 1. Samples were obtained from an open-label, multicenter, first-in-human phase I dose-escalation trial of ivuxolimab. The trial enrolled adults with locally advanced or metastatic head and neck squamous cell, hepatocellular, melanoma or renal cell carcinoma. Before TCR sequencing, CD4+ T cells and CD8+ T cells were sorted from peripheral blood as separate populations. To sequence the TCRbeta CDR3 region, genomic DNA was isolated from the sorted cells. The immunoSEQ Assay was used to sequence the TCRbeta CDR3 regions. The immuneACCESS repertoire file appears here via TCRdb, limited to in-frame rearrangements. These files lack a portion of the clones; in checked studies, under half of the deficit traces to unresolved V genes, and the cause of the others is not known. The table for this sample lists tens of thousands of clones; 75% to 95% of them were counted only once. The top ten hold approximately 0.43% of the sample.

The sequence links TRBV9 to TRBJ2-2, with the D gene not clear enough to name. Material: CD4+ or CD8+ T cells sorted from blood, obtained in a trial of the OX40 agonist ivuxolimab. The sequence was collected from an adult with an advanced solid tumor such as melanoma, head and neck, liver or kidney cancer. The CDR3 amino acid sequence is: CASSVNTGELFF. Read as DNA, the sequence is TGTGCCAGCAGCGTAAACACCGGGGAGCTGTTTTTT.